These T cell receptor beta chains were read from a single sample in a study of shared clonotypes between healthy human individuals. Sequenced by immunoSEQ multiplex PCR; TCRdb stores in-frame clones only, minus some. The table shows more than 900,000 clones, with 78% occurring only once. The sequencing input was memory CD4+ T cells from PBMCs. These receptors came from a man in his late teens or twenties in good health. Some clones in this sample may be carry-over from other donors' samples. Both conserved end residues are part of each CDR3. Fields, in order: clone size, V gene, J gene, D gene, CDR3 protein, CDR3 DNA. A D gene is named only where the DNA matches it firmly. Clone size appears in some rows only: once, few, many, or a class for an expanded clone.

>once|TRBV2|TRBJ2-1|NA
CASSGPGGNEQFF
TGTGCCAGCAGTGGGCCAGGGGGGAATGAGCAGTTCTTC
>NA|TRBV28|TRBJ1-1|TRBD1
CASSNRQGGTEAFF
TGTGCCAGCAGTAACAGACAGGGGGGGACTGAAGCTTTCTTT
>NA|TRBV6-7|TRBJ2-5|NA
CASREGNNEGETQYF
TGTGCCAGCAGGGAGGGGAATAACGAGGGAGAGACCCAGTACTTC
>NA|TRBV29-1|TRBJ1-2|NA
CSVEEVKGYTF
TGCAGCGTTGAAGAGGTTAAAGGCTACACCTTC
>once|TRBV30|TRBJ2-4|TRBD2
CAWSGLAENIQYF
TGTGCCTGGAGTGGACTAGCGGAAAACATTCAGTACTTC
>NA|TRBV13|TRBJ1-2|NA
CASSLGGAYGYTF
TGTGCCAGCAGCTTAGGAGGGGCATATGGCTACACCTTC
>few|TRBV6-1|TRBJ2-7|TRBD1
CASRIDRGEQYF
TGTGCCAGCAGGATAGACAGGGGCGAGCAGTACTTC
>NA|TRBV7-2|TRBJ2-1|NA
CASSPGTFYNEQFF
TGTGCCAGCAGCCCCGGGACTTTCTACAATGAGCAGTTCTTC
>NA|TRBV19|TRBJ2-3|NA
CASSISGGTQYF
TGTGCCAGTAGTATTTCTGGAGGTACGCAGTATTTT
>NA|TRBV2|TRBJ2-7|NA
CASSLIQSGDEQYF
TGTGCCAGCAGCCTAATCCAATCGGGAGACGAGCAGTACTTC
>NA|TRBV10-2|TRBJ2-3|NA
CASMFGKDTQYF
TGCGCCAGCATGTTTGGGAAAGATACGCAGTATTTT
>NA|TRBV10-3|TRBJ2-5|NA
CATSSGEVQETQYF
TGTGCCACATCCTCAGGGGAGGTACAAGAGACCCAGTACTTC
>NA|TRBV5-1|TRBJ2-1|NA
CASSLQAFSSYNEQFF
TGCGCCAGCAGCTTGCAAGCGTTTAGCTCCTACAATGAGCAGTTCTTC
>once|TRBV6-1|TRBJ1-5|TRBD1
CASSDAGTGNNQPQHF
TGTGCCAGCAGTGATGCCGGGACAGGGAACAATCAGCCCCAGCATTTT
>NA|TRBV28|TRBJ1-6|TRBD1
CASSIHRGLDSPLHF
TGTGCCAGCAGTATCCACAGGGGGCTAGATTCACCCCTCCACTTT
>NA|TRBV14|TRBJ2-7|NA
CASSRQGRSYEQYF
TGTGCCAGCAGCCGTCAGGGAAGGTCCTACGAGCAGTACTTC
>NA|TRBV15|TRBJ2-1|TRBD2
CATSSGSGANEQFF
TGTGCCACCAGCAGTGGAAGCGGGGCTAATGAGCAGTTCTTC
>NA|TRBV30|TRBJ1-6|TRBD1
CAWSEGQGISPLHF
TGTGCCTGGAGTGAGGGACAGGGTATATCACCCCTCCACTTT
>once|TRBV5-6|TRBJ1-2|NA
CASSAGRINLYGYTF
TGTGCCAGCAGCGCGGGACGGATAAACCTCTATGGCTACACCTTC
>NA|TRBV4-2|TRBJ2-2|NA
CASSQDPVGTQLHRELFF
TGTGCCAGCAGCCAAGACCCGGTGGGGACCCAGCTTCACCGGGAGCTGTTTTTT
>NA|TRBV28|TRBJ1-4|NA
CASSIQGAHEKLFF
TGTGCCAGCAGTATTCAGGGTGCCCATGAAAAACTGTTTTTT
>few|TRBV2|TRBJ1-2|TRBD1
CASSTTGGKIGYTF
TGTGCCAGCAGTACGACAGGGGGTAAGATAGGCTACACCTTC
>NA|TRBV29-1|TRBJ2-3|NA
CSVKGLARVVSTDTQYF
TGCAGCGTTAAAGGGCTAGCGCGGGTCGTAAGCACAGATACGCAGTATTTT
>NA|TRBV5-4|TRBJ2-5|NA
CASSLVGGKETQYF
TGTGCCAGCAGCTTGGTCGGCGGAAAAGAGACCCAGTACTTC
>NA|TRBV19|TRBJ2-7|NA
CASSIEKGFYEQYF
TGTGCCAGTAGTATAGAAAAGGGGTTCTACGAGCAGTACTTC
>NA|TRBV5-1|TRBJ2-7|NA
CASSLTSDPYEQYF
TGCGCCAGCAGCTTGACGTCGGATCCCTACGAGCAGTACTTC
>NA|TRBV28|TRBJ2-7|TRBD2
CASRPLAGSYEQYF
TGTGCCAGCAGGCCCCTAGCGGGGTCCTACGAGCAGTACTTC
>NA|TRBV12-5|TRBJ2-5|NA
CASGLIGQETQYF
TGTGCTAGTGGTTTAATCGGTCAAGAGACCCAGTACTTC
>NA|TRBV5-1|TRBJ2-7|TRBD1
CASSYGTTGVRAYEQYF
TGCGCCAGCAGTTACGGAACTACAGGGGTCCGGGCATACGAGCAGTACTTC
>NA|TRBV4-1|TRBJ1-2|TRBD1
CATGRDSGIRSGGYTF
TGCGCCACAGGGAGGGACAGCGGGATTCGAAGTGGTGGCTACACCTTC
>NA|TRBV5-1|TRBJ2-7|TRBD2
CASSLGGLAGPSSYEQYF
TGCGCCAGCAGCTTGGGGGGACTAGCGGGGCCCAGCTCCTACGAGCAGTACTTC
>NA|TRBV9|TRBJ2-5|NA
CASSDDPGETQYF
TGTGCCAGCAGCGATGATCCGGGAGAGACCCAGTACTTC
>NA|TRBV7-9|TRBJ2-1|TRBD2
CASSPLALFPNEQFF
TGTGCCAGCAGCCCACTAGCGTTATTTCCCAATGAGCAGTTCTTC
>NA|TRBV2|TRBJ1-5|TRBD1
CASREQGHSNQPQHF
TGTGCCAGCAGGGAACAGGGGCATAGCAATCAGCCCCAGCATTTT
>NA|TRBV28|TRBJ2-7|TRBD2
CASRWGGGYEQYF
TGTGCCAGCAGATGGGGCGGGGGGTACGAGCAGTACTTC
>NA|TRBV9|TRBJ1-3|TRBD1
CASSVGTGFSGNTIYF
TGTGCCAGCAGCGTAGGGACAGGCTTCTCTGGAAACACCATATATTTT
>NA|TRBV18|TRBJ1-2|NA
CASSPETNYGYTF
TGTGCCAGCTCACCAGAGACTAACTATGGCTACACCTTC
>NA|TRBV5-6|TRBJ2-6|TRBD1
CASSRQGTVSGANVLTF
TGTGCCAGCAGCCGACAGGGCACGGTCTCTGGGGCCAACGTCCTGACTTTC
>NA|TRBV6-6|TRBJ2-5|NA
CASGGTVETQYF
TGTGCCAGCGGGGGGACGGTGGAGACCCAGTACTTC
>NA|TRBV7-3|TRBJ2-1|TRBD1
CASSSGGSSSYNEQFF
TGTGCCAGCAGCTCAGGGGGCTCGTCCTCCTACAATGAGCAGTTCTTC
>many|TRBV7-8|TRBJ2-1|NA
CASSLGVASYNEQFF
TGTGCCAGCAGCTTAGGGGTCGCCTCCTACAATGAGCAGTTCTTC
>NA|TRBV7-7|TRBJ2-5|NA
CASSLGLGGQETQYF
TGTGCCAGCAGCTTAGGTCTGGGAGGACAAGAGACCCAGTACTTC
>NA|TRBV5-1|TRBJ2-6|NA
CASSLSIGSGANVLTF
TGCGCCAGCAGCTTGTCTATTGGATCGGGGGCCAACGTCCTGACTTTC
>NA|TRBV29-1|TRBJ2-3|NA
CSVASVDTQYF
TGCAGCGTTGCTAGTGTAGATACGCAGTATTTT
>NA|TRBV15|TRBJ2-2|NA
CATSRGKLGRYRDTGELFF
TGTGCCACCAGCAGGGGAAAGCTTGGCCGCTACAGGGATACCGGGGAGCTGTTTTTT
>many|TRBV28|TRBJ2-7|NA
CASSFLGNSYEQYF
TGTGCCAGCAGTTTTCTGGGCAACTCCTACGAGCAGTACTTC
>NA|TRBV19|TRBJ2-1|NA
CASSPGLLIRTGSYNEQFF
TGTGCCAGTAGTCCTGGACTATTAATCAGGACGGGTTCCTACAATGAGCAGTTCTTC
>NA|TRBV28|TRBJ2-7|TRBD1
CASSPLGQGAHEQYF
TGTGCCAGCAGTCCCCTCGGACAGGGGGCTCACGAGCAGTACTTC
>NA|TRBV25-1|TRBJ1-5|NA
CASSEARGRGQPQHF
TGTGCCAGCAGTGAAGCCAGGGGACGTGGACAGCCCCAGCATTTT
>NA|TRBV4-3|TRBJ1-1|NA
CASSQERAVTEAFF
TGCGCCAGCAGCCAAGAGAGGGCTGTCACTGAAGCTTTCTTT
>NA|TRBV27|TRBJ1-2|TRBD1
CASSFDPHVQGVDYGYTF
TGTGCCAGCAGTTTTGATCCCCACGTACAGGGGGTGGACTATGGCTACACCTTC
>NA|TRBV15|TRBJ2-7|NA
CATSRANVLQQYF
TGTGCCACCAGCAGAGCCAACGTGCTTCAGCAGTACTTC
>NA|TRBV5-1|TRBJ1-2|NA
CASSLDEGLGGRNTF
TGCGCCAGCAGCTTGGATGAGGGCTTGGGAGGAAGGAACACCTTC
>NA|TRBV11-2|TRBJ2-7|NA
CASRQTRGYEQYF
TGTGCCAGCAGACAGACGAGGGGCTACGAGCAGTACTTC
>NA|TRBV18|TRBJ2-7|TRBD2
CASSAVGLAVREQYF
TGTGCCAGCTCAGCGGTGGGACTAGCGGTCAGGGAGCAGTACTTC
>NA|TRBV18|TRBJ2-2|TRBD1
CASSRQGMAGELFF
TGTGCCAGCTCAAGACAGGGTATGGCCGGGGAGCTGTTTTTT
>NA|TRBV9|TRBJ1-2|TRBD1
CASSPTLGTGGNGYTF
TGTGCCAGCAGTCCTACCTTAGGAACAGGGGGCAATGGCTACACCTTC
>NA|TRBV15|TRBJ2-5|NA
CATSRGGAGEETQYF
TGTGCCACCAGCAGAGGGGGGGCGGGAGAGGAGACCCAGTACTTC
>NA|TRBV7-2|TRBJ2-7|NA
CASSFDLAAFYEQYF
TGTGCCAGCAGCTTTGACTTAGCGGCCTTCTACGAGCAGTACTTC